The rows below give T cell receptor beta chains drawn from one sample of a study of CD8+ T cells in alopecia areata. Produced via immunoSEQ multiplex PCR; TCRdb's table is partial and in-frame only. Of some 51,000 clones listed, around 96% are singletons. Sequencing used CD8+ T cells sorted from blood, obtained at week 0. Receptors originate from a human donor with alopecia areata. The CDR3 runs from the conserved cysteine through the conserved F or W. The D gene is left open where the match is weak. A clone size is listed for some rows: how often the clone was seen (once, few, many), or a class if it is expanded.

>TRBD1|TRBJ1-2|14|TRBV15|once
TGTGCCACCAGCAGAGCGGGGCAGGGGGATGGCTACACCTTC
CATSRAGQGDGYTF
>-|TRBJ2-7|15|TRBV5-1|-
TGCGCCAGCAGCTTGAACGGCGGGGACTCCTACGAGCAGTACTTC
CASSLNGGDSYEQYF
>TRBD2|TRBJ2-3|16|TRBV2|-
TGTGCCAGCAGTGAAGGCGGGGGGGCCAAGGCAGATACGCAGTATTTT
CASSEGGGAKADTQYF
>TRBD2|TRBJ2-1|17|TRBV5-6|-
TGTGCCAGCAGCTGGGGACTAGCGGGGTTATCCTACAATGAGCAGTTCTTC
CASSWGLAGLSYNEQFF
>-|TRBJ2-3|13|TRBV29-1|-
TGCAGCGTTCAATACCCCCTCTGGGATACGCAGTATTTT
CSVQYPLWDTQYF
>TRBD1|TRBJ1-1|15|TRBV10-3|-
TGTGCCATCAGGCGGACAGGGGAAGAGGAAACTGAAGCTTTCTTT
CAIRRTGEEETEAFF
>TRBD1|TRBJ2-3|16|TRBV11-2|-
TGTGCCAGCAGTTGGGACAGGCCCACTAGCACAGATACGCAGTATTTT
CASSWDRPTSTDTQYF
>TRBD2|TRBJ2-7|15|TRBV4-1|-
TGCGCCAGCAGCCAATCTAGCGGGGGGGCCTACGAGCAGTACTTC
CASSQSSGGAYEQYF
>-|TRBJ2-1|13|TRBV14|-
TGTGCCAGCAGCCAAGATCGGGGCAATGAGCAGTTCTTC
CASSQDRGNEQFF
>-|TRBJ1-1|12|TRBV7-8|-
TGTGCCAGCAGCTTAATGAACACTGAAGCTTTCTTT
CASSLMNTEAFF
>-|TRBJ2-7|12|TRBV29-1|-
TGCAGCGTTGGGGGCGGATTCTACGAGCAGTACTTC
CSVGGGFYEQYF
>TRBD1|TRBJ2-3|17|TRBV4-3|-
TGCGCCAGCAGCCAAGTAACGGGGACAGGGGGCACAGATACGCAGTATTTT
CASSQVTGTGGTDTQYF
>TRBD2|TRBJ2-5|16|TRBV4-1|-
TGCGCCAGCAGCCAAGTATCCAGCGGGGGAAGCGAGACCCAGTACTTC
CASSQVSSGGSETQYF
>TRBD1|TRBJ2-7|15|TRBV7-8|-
TGTGCCAGCAGCTTTTTAGGGACAGGGGGCTACGAGCAGTACTTC
CASSFLGTGGYEQYF
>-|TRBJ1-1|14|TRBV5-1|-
TGCGCCAGCAGCCCCCATCCGGAGGACGCTGAAGCTTTCTTT
CASSPHPEDAEAFF
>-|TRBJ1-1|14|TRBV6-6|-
TGTGCCAGCCGCCCCCGAGGGGCGCGCCTTGAAGCTTTCTTT
CASRPRGARLEAFF
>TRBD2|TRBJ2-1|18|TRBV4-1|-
TGCGCCAGCAGCCAAGACGCCCTCTCTAGCGGGCTTTACAATGAGCAGTTCTTC
CASSQDALSSGLYNEQFF
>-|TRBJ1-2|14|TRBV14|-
TGTGCCAGCAGCCTGCAAGAATCTTACTATGGCTACACCTTC
CASSLQESYYGYTF
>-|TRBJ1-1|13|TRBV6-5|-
TGTGCCAGCAGTTACGCCCCCCTTAGAGAAGCTTTCTTT
CASSYAPLREAFF
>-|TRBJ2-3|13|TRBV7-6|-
TGTGCCAGCAGCTTAGGAACTACAGATACGCAGTATTTT
CASSLGTTDTQYF
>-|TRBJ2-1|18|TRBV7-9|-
TGTGCCAGCAGCTTCCCAGAGAGTGCCTGGAGCTCCTACAATGAGCAGTTCTTC
CASSFPESAWSSYNEQFF
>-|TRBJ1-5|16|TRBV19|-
-
CASSIFGPDYNQPQHF
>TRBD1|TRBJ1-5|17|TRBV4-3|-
TGCGCCAGCAGCCTCTTTAACAGGGGGGGCGTGCAACAGCCCCAGCATTTT
CASSLFNRGGVQQPQHF
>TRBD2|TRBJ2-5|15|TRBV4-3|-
TGCGCCAGCAGCCAAGGGGCGGGGGGGAGGGAGACCCAGTACTTC
CASSQGAGGRETQYF
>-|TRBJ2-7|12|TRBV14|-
TGTGCCAGCAGCCAAGACACCTACGAGCAGTACTTC
CASSQDTYEQYF
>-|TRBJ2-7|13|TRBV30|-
TGTGCCTGGTGCTTGGGGGACTCCTACGAGCAGTACTTC
CAWCLGDSYEQYF
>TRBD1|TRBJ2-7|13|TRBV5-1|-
TGCGCCAGCAGCTCCGGACAGGGGAACGAGCAGTACTTC
CASSSGQGNEQYF
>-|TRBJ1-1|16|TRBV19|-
TGTGCCAGTAGTATAGGACCCCACCGGGTGAACACTGAAGCTTTCTTT
CASSIGPHRVNTEAFF
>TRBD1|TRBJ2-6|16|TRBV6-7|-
TGTGCCAGTCCCACCGCAGGGGGCAATGGGGCCAACGTCCTGACTTTC
CASPTAGGNGANVLTF
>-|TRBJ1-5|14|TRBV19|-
TGTGCCAGTAGTACCTTGGTGGGCAATCAGCCCCAGCATTTT
CASSTLVGNQPQHF
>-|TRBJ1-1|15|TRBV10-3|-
TGTGCCATCAGTGAAGTCGGGATCATGAACACTGAAGCTTTCTTT
CAISEVGIMNTEAFF
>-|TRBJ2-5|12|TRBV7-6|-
TGTGCCAGCAGCTTAGCGGGGGAGACCCAGTACTTC
CASSLAGETQYF
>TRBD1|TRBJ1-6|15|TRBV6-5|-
TGTGCCAGCAGTCGGACAGGGGACTATAATTCACCCCTCCACTTT
CASSRTGDYNSPLHF
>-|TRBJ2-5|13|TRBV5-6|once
TGTGCCAGCAGCTTTGGGGTGGGGGAGACCCAGTACTTC
CASSFGVGETQYF
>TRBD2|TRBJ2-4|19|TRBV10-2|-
TGCGCCAGCAGTACAAGTGCTAGCGGGGGGTGGATAGCCAAAAACATTCAGTACTTC
CASSTSASGGWIAKNIQYF
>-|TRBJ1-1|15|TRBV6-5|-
TGTGCCAGCAGTTACCAGGGACGGCCGAACACTGAAGCTTTCTTT
CASSYQGRPNTEAFF
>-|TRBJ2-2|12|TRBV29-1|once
TGCAGCGTTGTTCGGGCAGCCGGGGAGCTGTTTTTT
CSVVRAAGELFF
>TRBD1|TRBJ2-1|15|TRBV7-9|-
TGTGCCAGCAGCTTAAAGGGGGCTACCTACAATGAGCAGTTCTTC
CASSLKGATYNEQFF
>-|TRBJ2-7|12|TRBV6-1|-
TGTGCCAGCAGCCCCACGTCCCACGAGCAGTACTTC
CASSPTSHEQYF
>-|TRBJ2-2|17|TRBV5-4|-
TGTGCCAGCAGCTCGACCACAGGGCTATGGAACACCGGGGAGCTGTTTTTT
CASSSTTGLWNTGELFF
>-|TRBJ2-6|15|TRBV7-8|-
TGTGCCAGCAGATTACAGTTCTCTGGGGCCAACGTCCTGACTTTC
CASRLQFSGANVLTF